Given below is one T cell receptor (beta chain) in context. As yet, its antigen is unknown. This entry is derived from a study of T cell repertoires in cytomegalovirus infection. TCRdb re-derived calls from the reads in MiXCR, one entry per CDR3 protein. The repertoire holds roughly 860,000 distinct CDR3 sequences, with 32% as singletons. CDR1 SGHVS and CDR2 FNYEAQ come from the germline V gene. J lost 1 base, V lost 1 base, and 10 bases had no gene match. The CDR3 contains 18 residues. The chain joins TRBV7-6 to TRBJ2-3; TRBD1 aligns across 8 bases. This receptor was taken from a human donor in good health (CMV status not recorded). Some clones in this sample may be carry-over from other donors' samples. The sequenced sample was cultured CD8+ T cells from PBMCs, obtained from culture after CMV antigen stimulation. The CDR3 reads CASSLEVTGGSGTDTQYF. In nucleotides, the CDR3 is TGTGCCAGCAGCTTAGAGGTCACAGGGGGTTCGGGCACAGATACGCAGTATTTT.